This T cell receptor beta chain was recorded in a study of T cells in Graves' hyperthyroidism and ophthalmopathy. Turning to this clonotype: Antigen: not known.

General study findings and limits: The majority of expanded thyroid clonotypes above 0.001 also appeared in blood.

V gave up 1 base and J gave up 4 bases, with 9 bases separating them. Germline V lookup: CDR1 SGHRS, CDR2 YFSETQ. This CDR3 is built from 15 residues. At first hyperthyroidism diagnosis, before any ophthalmopathy symptoms, the blood sample was collected. Amplified regions were TCR beta CDR3 sequences from RNA transcripts. First-round RT-PCR with HTBI primers amplified the TCR CDR3 region. TCRdb called the multiplex PCR reads again in MiXCR, with one record for every CDR3 protein. The repertoire holds approximately 260,000 distinct CDR3 sequences, with roughly 15% as singletons. The chain has TRBV5-1 and TRBJ2-6, with D possibly matching TRBD1 (6 bases). Source material: blood. This TCR was sampled from a woman aged 45-65 years with Graves' hyperthyroidism that later progressed to Graves' ophthalmopathy. CDR3 loop: CASSLTGQGANVLTF. The DNA for the CDR3 is TGCGCCAGCAGCTTGACAGGGCAAGGGGCCAACGTCCTGACTTTC.